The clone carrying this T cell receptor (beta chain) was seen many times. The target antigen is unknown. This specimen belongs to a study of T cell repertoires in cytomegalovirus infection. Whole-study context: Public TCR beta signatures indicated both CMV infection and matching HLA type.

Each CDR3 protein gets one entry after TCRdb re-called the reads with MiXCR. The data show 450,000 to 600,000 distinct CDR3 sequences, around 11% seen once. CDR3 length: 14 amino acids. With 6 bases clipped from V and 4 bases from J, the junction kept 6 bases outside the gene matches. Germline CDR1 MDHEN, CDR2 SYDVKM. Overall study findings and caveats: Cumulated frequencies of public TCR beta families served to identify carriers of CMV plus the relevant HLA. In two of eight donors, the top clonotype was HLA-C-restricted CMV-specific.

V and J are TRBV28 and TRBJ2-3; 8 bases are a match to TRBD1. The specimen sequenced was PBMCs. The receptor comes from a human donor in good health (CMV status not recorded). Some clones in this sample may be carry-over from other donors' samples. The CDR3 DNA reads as TGTGCCAGCAGCAGCACGACAGGGGCAGATACGCAGTATTTT. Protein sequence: CASSSTTGADTQYF. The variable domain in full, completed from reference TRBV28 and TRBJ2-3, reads DVKVTQSSRYLVKRTGEKVFLECVQDMDHENMFWYRQDPGLGLRLIYFSYDVKMKEKGDIPEGYSVSREKKERFSLILESASTNQTSMYLCASSSTTGADTQYFGPGTRLTVL.